These T cell receptor beta chains were read from a single sample in a study of blood T cell repertoires in COVID-19. Profiling relied on immunoSEQ multiplex PCR, and the TCRdb table lists in-frame clones only, not all of them. Among approximately 230,000 clones listed, roughly 84% were seen once. Specimen: peripheral blood. Every receptor here comes from a woman aged 40 to 50 with active or convalescent COVID-19. Each CDR3 is given with its conserved first and last residue. The D gene is left open where the match is weak. The size of a clone is reported for some rows only, either as once, few or many, or as a class for expanded clones.

J gene,V gene,clone size,D gene,CDR3 DNA,CDR3 protein
TRBJ1-1,TRBV28,.,.,TGTGTCAGCAGTTTATCCAGGGCTGAAGCTTTCTTT,CVSSLSRAEAFF
TRBJ1-3,TRBV30,.,.,TGTGCCTGGAGTGCGGACAAAAGAGGAAACACCATATATTTT,CAWSADKRGNTIYF
TRBJ1-4,TRBV19,.,.,TGTGCCAGTAGTCCCCAGGCAGGCACCAAACTGTTTTTT,CASSPQAGTKLFF
TRBJ1-1,TRBV19,.,TRBD1,TGTGCCAGTAGTATAAACCCATATTGGACAGGGAAGTCCACTGAAGCTTTCTTT,CASSINPYWTGKSTEAFF
TRBJ1-2,TRBV19,.,.,TGTGCCAGTAGTACGACAGGTAGAAGCTACACCTTC,CASSTTGRSYTF
TRBJ2-7,TRBV5-4,many,.,TGTGCCAGCAGCTTGAGTTTTTCGGAGACCGAGCAGTACTTC,CASSLSFSETEQYF
TRBJ1-4,TRBV30,few,.,TGTGCCTGGACCCAATCCGGACTTGCAACTAATGAAAAACTGTTTTTT,CAWTQSGLATNEKLFF
TRBJ1-5,TRBV2,.,.,TGTGCCAGCGATCAGGGGTTGAGCAATCAGCCCCAGCATTTT,CASDQGLSNQPQHF
TRBJ2-1,TRBV11-2,.,TRBD2,TGTGCCAGCAGCTGGGGGACTAGCGGTAGCTCCTACAATGAGCAGTTCTTC,CASSWGTSGSSYNEQFF
TRBJ1-5,TRBV19,few,TRBD1,TGTGCCAGTAGGAACAGGGGGCGTCAGCCCCAGCATTTT,CASRNRGRQPQHF
TRBJ2-1,TRBV15,once,TRBD1,TGTGCCACCAGCACCGGCGGACAGGCTGTAGATGAGCAGTTCTTC,CATSTGGQAVDEQFF
TRBJ1-5,TRBV4-1,.,TRBD1,TGCGCCAGCAGCCAAGTGACAGGGCAGGGCAATCAGCCCCAGCATTTT,CASSQVTGQGNQPQHF
TRBJ2-1,TRBV12-3/TRBV12-4,.,.,TGTGCCAGCAGCCGTCGGTACAATGAGCAGTTCTTC,CASSRRYNEQFF
TRBJ1-5,TRBV6-5,once,.,TGTGCCAGCAGTTTTTCCGCGGGGTTGAATCAGCCCCAGCATTTT,CASSFSAGLNQPQHF
TRBJ2-2,TRBV27,.,.,TGTGCCAGCAGTTTAAAGTATTATGGACAGAGGACCGGGGAGCTGTTTTTT,CASSLKYYGQRTGELFF
TRBJ1-6,TRBV19,.,TRBD1,TGTGCCAGTACCACCTCGGGACAGGGGAATTCACCCCTCCACTTT,CASTTSGQGNSPLHF
TRBJ1-5,TRBV9,.,.,TGTGCCAGCAGCGTAGGGGGTCGGGAAAATCAGCCCCAGCATTTT,CASSVGGRENQPQHF
TRBJ1-2,TRBV10-3,.,.,TGTGCCATCAGCGGGGGTGGGGCCATCCCTAACTATGGCTACACCTTC,CAISGGGAIPNYGYTF
TRBJ2-7,TRBV9,.,.,TGTGCCAGCAGCGAAACAGGGATCGGGGAGCAGTACTTC,CASSETGIGEQYF
TRBJ2-5,TRBV5-4,.,.,TGTGCCAGCAGCTTTGTCAGACAAGAGACCCAGTACTTC,CASSFVRQETQYF
TRBJ2-2,TRBV7-6,.,.,TGTGCCAGCAGCTTCGCAGGGAACACCGGGGAGCTGTTTTTT,CASSFAGNTGELFF
TRBJ1-1,TRBV19,.,.,TGTGCCAGTAGTATCAGGGGCATGAACACTGAAGCTTTCTTT,CASSIRGMNTEAFF
TRBJ1-1,TRBV28,.,.,TGTGCCAGCAGTTTAGGGGGGATGAACACTGAAGCTTTCTTT,CASSLGGMNTEAFF
TRBJ1-1,TRBV12-3/TRBV12-4,.,.,TGTGCCAGCAGTTTGACAGCTATTGAAGCTTTCTTT,CASSLTAIEAFF
TRBJ1-4,TRBV6-6,.,TRBD1,TGTGCCAGCAGTTATCCCGACAGGGGGAATGAAAAACTGTTTTTT,CASSYPDRGNEKLFF
TRBJ1-1,TRBV9,.,.,TGTGCCAGCAGCGTAGGGCCGTCGGGCACTGAAGCTTTCTTT,CASSVGPSGTEAFF
TRBJ1-2,TRBV30,.,.,TGTGCCTGGAGTTCCGGCGGCGGCTACACCTTC,CAWSSGGGYTF
TRBJ2-2,TRBV9,.,TRBD1,TGTGCCAGCACCCTACAGGGGTCCACCGGGGAGCTGTTTTTT,CASTLQGSTGELFF
TRBJ1-2,TRBV5-1,.,.,TGCGCCAGCAGCCCGTCGCAGGGTGGCTACACCTTC,CASSPSQGGYTF